This T cell receptor (beta chain) was captured in a study of T-cell memory formation after mild COVID-19. Notes on the study in general: Pre-infection memory carried some responding clones, suggesting that cross-reactive memory joined.

TCRdb recomputed calls from the 5' RACE reads with MiXCR, one row per CDR3 protein. The top ten clones hold around a fifth of a sample with around 340,000 distinct CDR3 sequences, approximately 15% of them seen once. The CDR3 extends over 13 amino acids. Trimming left V 2 bases short and J 6 bases short, with 8 bases between. Looked up from germline, CDR1 is MNHEY and CDR2 is SMNVEV (reference sequence). The table lists this clonotype with a few counts. Its antigen is not identified. This rearrangement joins TRBV27 to TRBJ1-5; D ambiguous. The sample was PBMCs or a T cell subset sorted from them (not recorded which). The receptor's source is a man between 18 and 35 years old who had mild COVID-19 (a few samples of this study predate the infection). Cell type and time point are not known. The CDR3 DNA reads TGTGCCAGCAGTTTAGAGGTGGGTCAGCCCCAGCATTTT. This sequence encodes CASSLEVGQPQHF.